This is a list of T cell receptor beta chains from one sample in a study of shared T cell receptors in the human thymus. TCRdb's copy holds only in-frame clones and misses some; the assay was immunoSEQ multiplex PCR. The sample carries 450,000 to 650,000 clones, 75% to 85% recorded once. The data were also submitted as part of a second study, on human thymus T cells.

The sample consisted of thymocytes. The receptors were sampled from a boy under two years old with a congenital heart defect. The CDR3 runs from the conserved cysteine through the conserved F or W. D genes are given only for firm matches. For some rows the clone size is stated as once, few or many, or as a class when expanded; others skip it.

j_call clone_size v_call d_call cdr3_aa cdr3_nt
TRBJ1-1 NA TRBV19 TRBD1 CASSIVRTGAEAFF TGTGCCAGTAGTATTGTGAGGACAGGGGCTGAAGCTTTCTTT
TRBJ2-4 NA TRBV6-5 NA CASSHPAGLRGIQYF TGTGCCAGCAGCCACCCCGCAGGGCTTCGTGGCATTCAGTACTTC
TRBJ2-3 NA TRBV30 TRBD2 CAWSGLAGTTDTQYF TGTGCCTGGAGTGGACTAGCGGGGACCACAGATACGCAGTATTTT
TRBJ2-1 few TRBV7-6 NA CASSFLTRNGGDEQFF TGTGCCAGCAGCTTTTTGACTAGGAATGGTGGCGATGAGCAGTTCTTC
TRBJ1-5 NA TRBV5-6 NA CASSLQRGGGNQPQHF TGTGCCAGCAGCTTACAGCGGGGGGGCGGCAATCAGCCCCAGCATTTT
TRBJ1-1 NA TRBV2 NA CASSDRNSMNTEAFF TGTGCCAGCAGTGACAGGAATTCAATGAACACTGAAGCTTTCTTT
TRBJ1-2 few TRBV29-1 TRBD1 CSVECIVRGTGGSSYGYTF TGCAGCGTTGAGTGTATAGTCCGCGGGACAGGGGGAAGTAGCTATGGCTACACCTTC
TRBJ2-7 NA TRBV5-6 TRBD1 CASSRQGQGALTGSEQYF TGTGCCAGCAGCCGACAGGGACAGGGGGCTCTGACGGGTTCCGAGCAGTACTTC
TRBJ2-3 NA TRBV4-2 TRBD2 CASSQDYSGRASTDTQYF TGTGCCAGCAGCCAAGATTACAGCGGGAGGGCCAGCACAGATACGCAGTATTTT
TRBJ2-5 NA TRBV5-1 TRBD2 CASSPRGGKETQYF TGCGCCAGCAGCCCCCGGGGAGGGAAAGAGACCCAGTACTTC
TRBJ1-5 NA TRBV4-1 TRBD1 CASSLRTGADQPQHF TGCGCCAGCAGCCTAAGGACAGGGGCGGATCAGCCCCAGCATTTT
TRBJ1-5 NA TRBV28 TRBD1 CATFQGGAQPQHF TGTGCCACTTTTCAAGGGGGCGCGCAGCCCCAGCATTTT
TRBJ2-4 NA TRBV19 NA CATRGRTKNIQYF TGTGCCACCCGAGGGCGGACCAAAAACATTCAGTACTTC
TRBJ1-4 NA TRBV28 TRBD1 CASSPYRYRDRDEKLFF TGTGCCAGCAGTCCCTACCGCTACCGGGACAGGGACGAAAAACTGTTTTTT
TRBJ2-3 NA TRBV10-3 TRBD2 CAISDRLAGITDTQYF TGTGCCATCAGTGACCGTCTAGCGGGAATCACAGATACGCAGTATTTT
TRBJ2-1 NA TRBV11-2 TRBD1 CASSLDGPDRGAARYNEQFF TGTGCCAGCAGCTTAGATGGGCCGGACAGGGGTGCGGCGCGCTACAATGAGCAGTTCTTC
TRBJ2-7 few TRBV11-3 TRBD2 CASSTGGNHYEQYF TGTGCCAGCAGCACCGGGGGGAACCACTACGAGCAGTACTTC
TRBJ1-2 NA TRBV7-2 NA CASREGPRGYTF TGTGCCAGCAGGGAGGGGCCGAGAGGCTACACCTTC
TRBJ1-1 NA TRBV7-2 NA CASSNRDMNTEAFF TGTGCCAGCAGCAACAGGGACATGAACACTGAAGCTTTCTTT
TRBJ2-7 few TRBV27 TRBD2 CASSYGTSGKRPSNEQYF TGTGCCAGCAGTTACGGGACTAGCGGGAAGAGGCCCTCAAACGAGCAGTACTTC
TRBJ2-5 few TRBV28 TRBD2 CASSLGGREETQYF TGTGCCAGCAGTTTAGGCGGGAGGGAGGAGACCCAGTACTTC
TRBJ2-1 NA TRBV30 NA CAWSALVSSYNEQFF TGTGCCTGGAGTGCGTTAGTAAGCTCCTACAATGAGCAGTTCTTC
TRBJ2-3 once TRBV4-3 NA CASSQGPSPSVGDTQYF TGCGCCAGCAGCCAAGGCCCCTCCCCAAGCGTTGGAGATACGCAGTATTTT
TRBJ2-3 once TRBV30 TRBD1 CAWRDRATDTQYF TGTGCCTGGAGAGACAGGGCTACAGATACGCAGTATTTT
TRBJ2-7 NA TRBV23-1 NA CASGTQGGSHEQYF TGCGCCAGCGGAACACAGGGAGGGTCCCACGAGCAGTACTTC
TRBJ2-7 NA TRBV28 NA CASNAFGGTLYEQYF TGTGCCAGCAACGCTTTCGGCGGGACCCTCTACGAGCAGTACTTC
TRBJ2-1 NA TRBV9 NA CASSAGTSSRQFF TGTGCCAGCAGCGCGGGGACTTCCAGTAGGCAGTTCTTC
TRBJ2-3 few TRBV10-3 TRBD2 CAISRTPSGMETDTQYF TGTGCGATCTCCCGAACCCCTAGCGGGATGGAGACAGATACGCAGTATTTT
TRBJ1-2 NA TRBV29-1 NA CSVSTQGGVVYGYTF TGCAGCGTTTCGACCCAGGGTGGGGTAGTCTATGGCTACACCTTC